The clone carrying this TCR beta chain has only one observation. What it binds is unknown. Antigen-specific CD4+ T cells were expanded (with viral peptide pools) by the ViraFEST assay ahead of sequencing. It was after 10 days of culture that CD4+ T cells were isolated. Everyone in the study got two shots of either the BNT162b2 or mRNA-1273 vaccine. This specimen belongs to a study of vaccination effects on CD4 cells after COVID-19. Turning to the study itself: Post-vaccine draws lagged the second dose by a median of 72 days. Study conclusions and caveats: Just 1 of 255 vaccine-induced clones in healthy recipients was cross-reactive.

The repertoire was sequenced with immunoSEQ multiplex PCR; TCRdb's copy has only in-frame clones and lacks some. The table shows more than 12,000 clones, with about 72% occurring only once. The origin of this receptor is a human donor who received a COVID-19 vaccine. Sequencing was performed on CD4+ T cells from PBMCs cultured with SARS-CoV-2 spike peptides, taken after COVID-19 vaccination.

The CDR3, as DNA: TGCGCCAGCAGCCAGAGGGGACTAGCTAACAATGAGCAGTTCTTC. Translated, it gives CASSQRGLANNEQFF. The V gene is TRBV4-1, the J gene TRBJ2-1, with 9 bases matching TRBD2. Germline V gives CDR1 MGHRA, CDR2 YSYEKL. The V segment lost 3 bases and the J segment 5 bases; nucleotides outside the gene matches: 5. This CDR3 comprises 15 residues.